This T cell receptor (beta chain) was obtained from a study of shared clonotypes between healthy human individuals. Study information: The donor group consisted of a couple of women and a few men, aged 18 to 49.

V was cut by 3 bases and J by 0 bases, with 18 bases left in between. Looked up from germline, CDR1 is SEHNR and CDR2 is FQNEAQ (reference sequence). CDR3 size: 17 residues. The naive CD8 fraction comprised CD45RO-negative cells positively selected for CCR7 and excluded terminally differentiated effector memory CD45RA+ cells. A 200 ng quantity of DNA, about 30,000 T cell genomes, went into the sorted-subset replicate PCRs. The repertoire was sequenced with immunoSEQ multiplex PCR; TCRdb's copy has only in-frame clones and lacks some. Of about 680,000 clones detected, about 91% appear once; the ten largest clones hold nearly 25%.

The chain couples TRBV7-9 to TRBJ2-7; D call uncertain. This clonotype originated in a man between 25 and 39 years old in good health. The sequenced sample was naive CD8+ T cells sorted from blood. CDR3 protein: CASSFATGPESSYEQYF. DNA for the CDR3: TGTGCCAGCAGCTTCGCCACCGGGCCAGAGAGCTCCTACGAGCAGTACTTC.